This TCR beta chain appears in the sequencing data of a study of blood T cell repertoires in COVID-19. Study summary: Collection of acute and convalescent COVID-19 samples took place in the United States, Italy and Spain. PBMCs, B-cell-depleted T cells, or T cells were the source of the cDNA or gDNA that made up the material.

Per the original methods: It was from reference gene primer amplification that nucleated cell counts were estimated. The repertoire was sequenced with immunoSEQ multiplex PCR; TCRdb's copy has only in-frame clones and lacks some. V, J and clone size are taken as reported in that table, and D and trimming were inferred from the DNA itself. The repertoire holds about 62,000 clones, 76% seen once, with about 6% in the top ten. Specimen: peripheral blood. This sequence was found in a woman in her 50s with active or convalescent COVID-19.

The CDR3 DNA sequence: TGTGCCAGCAGTTACTCGGCTGGGACTAGCAAGGAGACCCAGTACTTC. It is translated as CASSYSAGTSKETQYF. The chain has TRBV6-5 and TRBJ2-5; 9 nucleotides agree with TRBD2. V dropped 0 bases and J dropped 5; count of bases not matched to a gene: 7. This CDR3 region has 16 residues. The germline V gene encodes CDR1 MNHEY and CDR2 SVGAGI.